This is a list of T cell receptor beta chains from one sample in a study of T cell responses to AZD1222 COVID-19 vaccine. Only in-frame clones appear in the TCRdb table, and some are missing; sequencing was by immunoSEQ multiplex PCR. The data show approximately 120,000 clones, with around 87% seen just once and over 9.5% held by the top ten. The source material was peripheral blood, sampled on day 0 of AZD1222 vaccination. Receptors originate from an adult in good health. The CDR3 runs from the conserved cysteine through the conserved F or W. A D gene is named only where the DNA matches it firmly. For some rows the clone size is stated as once, few or many, or as a class when expanded; others skip it.

TGTGCCAGCAGCTCTACTAGCGGAGCTAACACCGGGGAGCTGTTTTTT	CASSSTSGANTGELFF	-	TRBD2	TRBJ2-2	TRBV9	16
TGTGCCAGCGGCGACCGGGCAGGGGCCAATCAGCCCCAGCATTTT	CASGDRAGANQPQHF	-	-	TRBJ1-5	TRBV28	15
TGTGCCAGCAGCTGGGACGTCTCAACTAATGAAAAACTGTTTTTT	CASSWDVSTNEKLFF	-	-	TRBJ1-4	TRBV7-2	15
TGTGCCAGCAGTGAAGCGGCAGGAAGCTACGAGCAGTACTTC	CASSEAAGSYEQYF	-	-	TRBJ2-7	TRBV6-1	14
TGCGCCAGCAGCCCCGGACTAGCGGGAGGGCCGGTGGGGGATGAGCAGTTCTTC	CASSPGLAGGPVGDEQFF	-	TRBD2	TRBJ2-1	TRBV5-1	18
TGTGCCAGCAGCTTGGCGGGACAGGGGAAGGACGAGCAGTACTTC	CASSLAGQGKDEQYF	-	TRBD1	TRBJ2-7	TRBV5-6	15
TGTGCCAGCAGCCAAGATTTTCGGGGACTAGCGGGCCACGAGCAGTACTTC	CASSQDFRGLAGHEQYF	-	TRBD2	TRBJ2-7	TRBV3-1/TRBV3-2	17
TGTGCCAGCAGTTACCCCTCGGGACAGGGTAATCAGCCCCAGCATTTT	CASSYPSGQGNQPQHF	-	TRBD1	TRBJ1-5	TRBV6-2/TRBV6-3	16
TGTGCCAGCAGCCAAGATTCTAACTATGGCTACACCTTC	CASSQDSNYGYTF	-	-	TRBJ1-2	TRBV3-1/TRBV3-2	13
TGTGCCAGTAAATCACAGGAAAAGGATGATACCAAAAACATTCAGTACTTC	CASKSQEKDDTKNIQYF	-	-	TRBJ2-4	TRBV27	17
TGCGCCAGCAGGACTAGCGGGGGCGCAGATACGCAGTATTTT	CASRTSGGADTQYF	-	TRBD2	TRBJ2-3	TRBV5-1	14
TGTGCCAGCAGTGAAACCCGTCTGTCAGGGGGCAATGGCTACACCTTC	CASSETRLSGGNGYTF	-	TRBD1	TRBJ1-2	TRBV2	16
TGTGCCAGCAGTTTTGACAGGGGCTACGAGCAGTACTTC	CASSFDRGYEQYF	-	TRBD1	TRBJ2-7	TRBV12-3/TRBV12-4	13
TGTGCCAGCAGCCCTTGGACTAGCGTTGATGAGCAGTTCTTC	CASSPWTSVDEQFF	-	TRBD2	TRBJ2-1	TRBV7-2	14
TGCGCCAGCAGCTCCTACACGGGCTCCTACGAGCAGTACTTC	CASSSYTGSYEQYF	-	-	TRBJ2-7	TRBV5-1	14
TGTGCCAGCATCGGTACTGGGGCCAACGTCCTGACTTTC	CASIGTGANVLTF	-	-	TRBJ2-6	TRBV28	13
TGTGCCAGCAGCTTAGGCTTAGCGGGAGAGACCCAGTACTTC	CASSLGLAGETQYF	-	TRBD2	TRBJ2-5	TRBV7-9	14
TGTGCCAGCAGTTTCCTCGGGGATGGCTACACCTTC	CASSFLGDGYTF	-	-	TRBJ1-2	TRBV28	12
TGTGCCAGCAGCGACTCCGGGACAGGGGGCTATGGCTACACCTTC	CASSDSGTGGYGYTF	-	TRBD1	TRBJ1-2	TRBV7-3	15
TGTGCCAGTACGGTCACGGGACTGGGCCCCAACCGCCAAGGGGCACGCACAGATACGCAGTATTTT	CASTVTGLGPNRQGARTDTQYF	-	-	TRBJ2-3	TRBV28	22
TGCAGTGCTAGTCTGGGCCCTGGGGAAAAACTGTTTTTT	CSASLGPGEKLFF	-	-	TRBJ1-4	TRBV20-1	13
TGTGCCAGCACCGTAGTTTCGGGCGTAAACTATGGCTACACCTTC	CASTVVSGVNYGYTF	-	-	TRBJ1-2	TRBV5-4	15
TGTGCCAGCAGTCCTCCACGACCCGGGACAGAATCCTCCTACGAGCAGTACTTC	CASSPPRPGTESSYEQYF	-	TRBD1	TRBJ2-7	TRBV28	18
TGTGCCAGTAGTAGCTTACCGGGACAGGTTAATGGCTACACCTTC	CASSSLPGQVNGYTF	-	TRBD1	TRBJ1-2	TRBV19	15
TGTGCCAGCAACCTGGGGCAGCCCTGGGGCTACACCTTC	CASNLGQPWGYTF	-	-	TRBJ1-2	TRBV7-2	13
TGTGCCAGTAGAAGCCCCTCGGACAGGGGGCCGACTGTAGGAGGCTACACCTTC	CASRSPSDRGPTVGGYTF	-	TRBD1	TRBJ1-2	TRBV19	18
TGTGCCAGCTCTCCACAGGGGGTTGCCTACAATGAGCAGTTCTTC	CASSPQGVAYNEQFF	-	TRBD1	TRBJ2-1	TRBV18	15
TGTGCCAGCATCCCCCCGATGGCAGCGGGAGGTAGTGCGAACCAGTACTTC	CASIPPMAAGGSANQYF	-	TRBD2	TRBJ2-7	TRBV28	17
TGTGCCAGCAGCCAAGGGCGGCAGGGGGGGAGAACTAATGAAAAACTGTTTTTT	CASSQGRQGGRTNEKLFF	-	TRBD1	TRBJ1-4	TRBV3-1/TRBV3-2	18
TGTGCCAGTGGGGTGGGACAGGGGTACACCGGGGAGCTGTTTTTT	CASGVGQGYTGELFF	-	TRBD1	TRBJ2-2	TRBV2	15
TGTGCCAGTAGTATATGGGCGGGACAGAACTATGGCTACACCTTC	CASSIWAGQNYGYTF	-	TRBD1	TRBJ1-2	TRBV19	15
TGTGCCAGCAGCAAAGGGCCCCTGATGCACTATGGCTACACCTTC	CASSKGPLMHYGYTF	-	-	TRBJ1-2	TRBV6-5	15
TGTGCCGGGGGGGGACGGGCAGGGGAGACCCAGTACTTC	CAGGGRAGETQYF	once	TRBD2	TRBJ2-5	TRBV30	13
TGTGCCAGCAGCCAAGCTCAGGGTATTTCTAACTATGGCTACACCTTC	CASSQAQGISNYGYTF	-	-	TRBJ1-2	TRBV4-2	16
TGTGCCAGCTCACCATATGGCGGGGGGACCAATGAGCAGTTCTTC	CASSPYGGGTNEQFF	-	TRBD2	TRBJ2-1	TRBV18	15
TGTGCCAGCAGCTCCGGACAGGGGCACTACAATGAGCAGTTCTTC	CASSSGQGHYNEQFF	-	TRBD1	TRBJ2-1	TRBV7-8	15
TGCGCCAGCAGCCTCGCGGGGACTGGAAACACCATATATTTT	CASSLAGTGNTIYF	-	-	TRBJ1-3	TRBV4-1	14
TGTGCTAGTGGTCCGGGAGGGGTTAGCACAGATACGCAGTATTTT	CASGPGGVSTDTQYF	-	TRBD2	TRBJ2-3	TRBV12-5	15
TGCAGTGCTAGTTGGGGCGGACCTTCGGCTAATGAAAAACTGTTTTTT	CSASWGGPSANEKLFF	-	-	TRBJ1-4	TRBV20-1	16
TGTGCCATCAGCCGGCCTGCGGGCTATGGCTACACCTTC	CAISRPAGYGYTF	few	-	TRBJ1-2	TRBV7-9	13
TGTGCCAGCAGTCGACAGGGGAACTATGGCTACACCTTC	CASSRQGNYGYTF	-	TRBD1	TRBJ1-2	TRBV27	13
TGTGCCAGCAAAAGGACCGCCTACGAGCAGTACTTC	CASKRTAYEQYF	few	-	TRBJ2-7	TRBV2	12
TGTGCCAGCAGCCATCGGACTAGCGGAACCGTCGAGCAGTACTTC	CASSHRTSGTVEQYF	-	TRBD2	TRBJ2-7	TRBV3-1/TRBV3-2	15